This is a list of T cell receptor beta chains from one sample in a study of blood T cell repertoires in COVID-19. The data were produced by immunoSEQ multiplex PCR, yet TCRdb's version contains in-frame clones alone and is incomplete. In the table there are about 220,000 clones, 80% to 90% of which are singletons. The material sequenced was PBMCs or T cells enriched from blood (not recorded which). The receptors were sampled from a woman aged 18-29 years in a cohort exposed to, infected with or recovered from COVID-19 (not recorded which). Each CDR3 is given with its conserved first and last residue. D genes are given only for firm matches. Clone size is given for some rows only: seen once, a few or many times, or a class if the clone is expanded.

>TRBV7-9|TRBD2|NA|TRBJ2-1
TGTGCCAGCAACGGACTAGCGGCTAGGATTGAGCAGTTCTTC
CASNGLAARIEQFF
>TRBV4-2|NA|once|TRBJ1-3
TGTGCCAGCAGCCAGCGGGACTCAGGTGCCCGACACTCTGGAAACACCATATATTTT
CASSQRDSGARHSGNTIYF
>TRBV9|TRBD1|NA|TRBJ1-2
TGTGCCAGCAGCGTAGTGGAGGGGGCGAGGGATGGCTACACCTTC
CASSVVEGARDGYTF
>TRBV5-4|NA|NA|TRBJ2-1
TGTGCCAGCAGCTTGGGCACTAGCTCCTACAATGAGCAGTTCTTC
CASSLGTSSYNEQFF
>TRBV19|TRBD1|NA|TRBJ1-1
TGTGCCAGTAGTAAAACAGGGGGTTTGAACACTGAAGCTTTCTTT
CASSKTGGLNTEAFF
>TRBV10-3|NA|NA|TRBJ1-3
TGTGCCATCAGTGATGGGCGGATCGGGACTGGAAACACCATATATTTT
CAISDGRIGTGNTIYF
>TRBV3-1/TRBV3-2|NA|NA|TRBJ1-2
TGTGCCAGCAGCCAAGCGATAACTTCCGCCAAACATGGCTACACCTTC
CASSQAITSAKHGYTF
>TRBV6-5|NA|NA|TRBJ2-5
TGTGCCAGCAGTTACGGAGGAAAAGAGACCCAGTACTTC
CASSYGGKETQYF
>TRBV7-3|TRBD2|NA|TRBJ2-1
TGTGCCAGCAGCTCAGGACTAGCGGGGGGAGGTGAGCAGTTCTTC
CASSSGLAGGGEQFF
>TRBV2|NA|once|TRBJ2-6
TGTGCCAGCATTCAAGAACAGGCTGGGGCCAACGTCCTGACTTTC
CASIQEQAGANVLTF
>TRBV13|NA|NA|TRBJ1-2
TGTGCCAGCAGCTTAGGAGACAGCAACTTCTATGGCTACACCTTC
CASSLGDSNFYGYTF
>TRBV3-1/TRBV3-2|NA|NA|TRBJ1-2
TGTGCCAGCAGGGGAGGGGGGACCTATGGCTACACCTTC
CASRGGGTYGYTF
>TRBV7-3|TRBD1|NA|TRBJ1-1
TGTGCCAGCAGCCGGGACAGGGCTAGTCGCACTGAAGCTTTCTTT
CASSRDRASRTEAFF
>TRBV9|NA|NA|TRBJ2-3
TGTGCCAGCAGCCCCCGTCGGGAAACTAGCACAGATACGCAGTATTTT
CASSPRRETSTDTQYF
>TRBV9|NA|NA|TRBJ2-2
TGTGCCAGCAGCGTAGGACAAGTCACCGGGGAGCTGTTTTTT
CASSVGQVTGELFF
>TRBV5-5|NA|few|TRBJ2-7
TGTGCCAGCAGCTTGGGAGAGAACGAGCAGTACTTC
CASSLGENEQYF
>TRBV7-9|NA|NA|TRBJ1-2
TGTGCCAGCAGTTCGAACAGGGAATCGTTGTATGGCTACACCTTC
CASSSNRESLYGYTF
>TRBV27|NA|once|TRBJ1-6
TGTGCCAGCAGTGGCCGACAGAGGACGGATTCACCCCTCCACTTT
CASSGRQRTDSPLHF
>TRBV19|NA|NA|TRBJ2-7
TGTGCCAGTAGGTTCGGTTACGAGCAGTACTTC
CASRFGYEQYF
>TRBV19|TRBD1|NA|TRBJ2-1
TGTGCCAGTGTAGGCGGGACAGGGTACAATGAGCAGTTCTTC
CASVGGTGYNEQFF
>TRBV28|TRBD1|NA|TRBJ1-5
TGTGCCAGCAGTCGACGACAGGGGTATCAGCCCCAGCATTTT
CASSRRQGYQPQHF
>TRBV4-1|NA|once|TRBJ2-1
TGCGCCAGCAGCTCAGGTAACAATGAGCAGTTCTTC
CASSSGNNEQFF
>TRBV18|NA|NA|TRBJ1-2
TGTGCCAGCTCACCAAGTACGGGGGTCTATGGCTACACCTTC
CASSPSTGVYGYTF
>TRBV3-1/TRBV3-2|NA|NA|TRBJ1-1
TGTGCCAGCAGCCACCTAGGGGGTAACCCTGAAGCTTTCTTT
CASSHLGGNPEAFF
>TRBV19|NA|NA|TRBJ1-3
TGTGCCAGTAGTATTGGGACATTTGGAAACACCATATATTTT
CASSIGTFGNTIYF
>TRBV19|NA|NA|TRBJ1-5
TGTGCCAGTAGTTGGTCGACTGATAGCAATCAGCCCCAGCATTTT
CASSWSTDSNQPQHF
>TRBV18|NA|once|TRBJ1-1
TGTGCCAGCTCACCAGGGAGGGACACTGAAGCTTTCTTT
CASSPGRDTEAFF
>TRBV29-1|NA|NA|TRBJ1-1
TGCAGCGTTGACCCGTCCCGGAACACTGAAGCTTTCTTT
CSVDPSRNTEAFF
>TRBV7-2|NA|NA|TRBJ1-2
TGTGCCAGCAGCCCGGGGGAAGAGGGTGGCTACACCTTC
CASSPGEEGGYTF
>TRBV20-1|NA|NA|TRBJ2-7
TGCAGTGCTAGGCAGTCGGGCGAGCAGTACTTC
CSARQSGEQYF
>TRBV24-1|TRBD1|few|TRBJ2-7
TGTGCCACCAGTGATGGTTGGGGACAGGGGTCCAACGAGCAGTACTTC
CATSDGWGQGSNEQYF